Below, 32 T cell receptor beta chains from the same sample are listed, as sequenced in a study of T cell clonality in common variable immunodeficiency. Measured with immunoSEQ multiplex PCR; TCRdb has only the in-frame clones, and not every one. The table lists approximately 37,000 clones, with no singletons. The sequenced material came from peripheral blood mononuclear cells. Receptors were obtained from a person between 18 and 70 years old in good health.

Comment on this clone: The CDR3 extends 3 residues past the end of the read, so its final part is completed from the germline J gene. The rearrangement links TRBV20-1 to TRBJ2-1; weak D call: TRBD1 (6 bases). The CDR3 runs to 15 residues. V was clipped by 8 bases and J by 2 bases, with 19 bases between them. CDR1 and CDR2 from the germline V gene are DFQATT and SNEGSKA (reference sequence). The chain's CDR3 is CSRLLYRVPYNEQFF. Partial CDR3 DNA: TGCAGTCGACTCCTTTACAGGGTCCCCTACAATGAG.

This clone has ten or more counts. The read ends 3 residues shy of where the CDR3 ends; the end is completed using the germline J gene. V is TRBV20-1 and J is TRBJ1-2; 10 nucleotides align to TRBD1. Germline lookup yields CDR1 DFQATT and CDR2 SNEGSKA (reference sequence). The CDR3 sequence is 16 residues long. The CDR3 is CSAPGTGVEYFETYTF. The DNA read from the CDR3 is TGCAGTGCTCCCGGGACAGGGGTTGAATATTTCGAGACC.

This clone was recorded many times. The missing CDR3 end, 3 residues past where the read stops, is filled in from the germline J gene. This chain links TRBV20-1 with TRBJ1-1; a weak D match, TRBD1 (5 bases). This CDR3 is built from 14 residues. Germline CDR1 DFQATT, CDR2 SNEGSKA (reference sequence). The DNA read from the CDR3 is TGCAGTGCTAGACCTCAAAAACAGGTCCCGGAA. It specifies CSARPQKQVPE. The whole CDR3 is CSARPQKQVPEAFF.

This clone was seen at least ten times. The read finishes 3 residues shy of the CDR3 end, and the germline J gene is used to complete it. V is TRBV20-1 and J is TRBJ1-6; no reliable D call. Germline assignment: CDR1 DFQATT and CDR2 SNEGSKA (reference sequence). The CDR3 sequence is 14 residues long. V was pared by 3 bases and J by 0 bases, with 6 bases between. Incomplete CDR3 DNA: TGCAGTGCTAGGGGCAGCTCCTATAATTCACCC. It translates to CSARGSSYNSP. The entire CDR3 is CSARGSSYNSPLHF.

On this clone: The read stops 3 residues short of the end of the CDR3; the missing end is completed from the germline J gene. The rearrangement uses TRBV6-2 or TRBV6-3 and TRBJ2-7, with 7 bases lining up with TRBD2. CDR3 length: 16 amino acids. V gave up 6 bases and J gave up 3 bases; unmatched junction bases: 14. Germline values: CDR1 MNHEY, CDR2 SVGEGT. CDR3 sequence reads: CASSPGGWESNYEQYF. Incomplete CDR3 DNA: TGTGCCAGCAGCCCGGGGGGATGGGAGTCGAACTACGAG.

Incomplete CDR3 DNA: TGTGCCAGTAGTATATCCCAGGGAGATACG. Amino acids: CASSISQGDT. The full CDR3 sequence reads CASSISQGDTQYF. V is TRBV19 and J is TRBJ2-3; D might be TRBD1 (5 bases). The sequence runs out 3 residues before the end of the CDR3; the remainder is reconstructed from the germline J gene. V was shortened by 2 bases and J by 5 bases, with 8 bases between the two germline ends. CDR3 size: 13 residues. Germline assignment: CDR1 LNHDA and CDR2 SQIVND (reference sequence).

This clone was detected many times. The DNA ends 3 residues before the CDR3 does, and the rest of the CDR3 is filled in from the germline J gene. This rearrangement joins TRBV2 to TRBJ2-3, with TRBD2 identical over 13 bases. The V segment lost 6 bases and the J segment 4 bases; nucleotides outside the gene matches: 10. Germline V gene sequence: CDR1 SNHLY, CDR2 FYNNEI. This CDR3 region has 17 residues. Partial CDR3 DNA: TGTGCCAGCAGCGGCTTTCGGACTAGCGGGAGTGCAGATACG. Translated: CASSGFRTSGSADT. In full, the CDR3 is CASSGFRTSGSADTQYF.

There are many counts of this clone. Read sequence stops 3 residues before the CDR3 end, and the germline J gene provides the missing end. The rearrangement links TRBV14 to TRBJ1-1; D gene unclear. CDR1 is SGHDN and CDR2 is FVKESK in the germline V gene. V was clipped by 0 bases and J by 3 bases, with 17 bases between them. The CDR3 spans 17 residues. The part of the CDR3 DNA that was read is TGTGCCAGCAGCCAAGATATAGTAGGGTATCCGGACACTGAA. Protein: CASSQDIVGYPDTE. The CDR3 in its entirety is CASSQDIVGYPDTEAFF.

A word on this clone: The read ends 3 residues before the CDR3 terminus; that terminus is restored from the germline J gene. This chain uses TRBV7-3 with TRBJ2-3; TRBD1 matches 9 bases. Germline CDR1 is SGHTA and CDR2 is FQGTGA. CDR3 length: 14 amino acids. CDR3 sequence: CASSLTGGGETQYF. CDR3 DNA, as far as it was read: TGTGCCAGCAGCCTTACAGGGGGCGGAGAGACG. The entire variable domain, with the rest obtained from reference TRBV7-3 and TRBJ2-3, is as follows: GAGVSQTPSNKVTEKGKYVELRCDPISGHTALYWYRQSLGQGPEFLIYFQGTGAADDSGLPNDRFFAVRPEGSVSTLKIQRTERGDSAVYLCASSLTGGGETQYFGPGTRLTVL.

Concerning this clone itself: Read sequence stops 3 residues before the CDR3 end, and the germline J gene provides the missing end. This sequence joins TRBV19 and TRBJ2-3, with TRBD2 as a possible D gene (5 bases). V was shortened by 4 bases and J by 0 bases, with 8 bases between the two germline ends. This CDR3 region has 14 residues. Germline CDR1 LNHDA, CDR2 SQIVND (reference sequence). The CDR3 protein is CASSTRTSTDTQYF. Partial CDR3 DNA: TGTGCCAGTAGTACCCGGACTAGCACAGATACG.

A note on this clone: The CDR3 extends 3 residues past the end of the read, so its final part is completed from the germline J gene. J is TRBJ1-5 and V is TRBV2, with D possibly TRBD1 on 5 matching bases. The V and J ends lost 6 bases and 4 bases respectively, with 13 bases between them. Germline loops: CDR1 SNHLY, CDR2 FYNNEI. CDR3 length: 14 residues. CDR3 loop: CASRPTASNQPQHF. Partial CDR3 DNA: TGTGCCAGCAGGCCGACAGCCTCTAATCAGCCC.

This clone came up many times. The read terminates 3 residues ahead of where the CDR3 ends, so the germline J gene completes it. This sequence joins TRBV2 and TRBJ1-2; 8 nucleotides line up with TRBD1. V dropped 2 bases and J dropped 3; count of bases not matched to a gene: 8. The V gene's germline CDR1 is SNHLY and CDR2 FYNNEI. The CDR3 spans 16 residues. The CDR3 region is CASSESIKTGDYGYTF. CDR3 bases read: TGTGCCAGCAGTGAATCCATCAAGACAGGGGACTATGGC.

This clone has just a few counts. Read sequence stops 3 residues before the CDR3 end, and the germline J gene provides the missing end. The rearrangement uses TRBV20-1 and TRBJ1-5; 9 nucleotides agree with TRBD1. The germline V gene has CDR1 DFQATT and CDR2 SNEGSKA (reference sequence). The trim removed 0 bases at V and 7 bases at J, leaving 4 bases unmatched. This CDR3 is built from 14 residues. The CDR3 here is CSAREGQGGQPQHF. The sequenced CDR3 bases are TGCAGTGCTAGAGAGGGACAGGGCGGGCAGCCC.

In its sample, this clone was seen many times. The read ends 3 residues before the CDR3 terminus; that terminus is restored from the germline J gene. This chain joins TRBV4-1 and TRBJ2-7, with D possibly being TRBD2 (5 bases). The ends were cut back, 1 base at V and 3 bases at J, with 10 bases in the middle. Germline values: CDR1 MGHRA, CDR2 YSYEKL. CDR3 size: 14 residues. The CDR3: CASSQVSGIYEQYF. The sequenced part of the CDR3 DNA is TGCGCCAGCAGCCAAGTTTCGGGGATCTACGAG.

Remarks on this clone: The read halts 3 residues ahead of the CDR3 end, with the missing end drawn from the germline J gene. The V and J genes are TRBV6-4 and TRBJ2-1; 10 bases line up with TRBD2. J was trimmed by 2 bases and V by 6 bases; bases with no gene match: 4. CDR1 and CDR2 from the germline V gene are MRHNA and SNTAGT. This CDR3 has 15 amino acids. The CDR3 reads CASSLAGGPYNEQFF. The covered CDR3 bases are TGTGCCAGCAGCTTAGCGGGGGGCCCCTACAATGAG.

Many counts were recorded for this clone. The sequenced CDR3 bases are TGCGCCAGCAGCTTGGACCAGCGGGGTAGCACAGATACG. Translated: CASSLDQRGSTDT. The whole CDR3 sequence is CASSLDQRGSTDTQYF. The chain joins TRBV5-1 to TRBJ2-3; TRBD2 matches 7 bases. The sequenced fragment ends 3 residues before the CDR3 boundary, so the rest is inferred from the germline J gene. Trimming at V came to 0 bases and at J to 0 bases, leaving 4 bases not matched to a gene. The germline V gene encodes CDR1 SGHRS and CDR2 YFSETQ. The CDR3 is 16 residues long.

This clone showed up many times. CDR3 amino acids: CASSLGTGYGQKHGYTF. The CDR3 DNA, read in part, is TGTGCCAGCAGTTTAGGGACAGGTTACGGCCAGAAGCATGGC. The chain employs TRBV12-3 or TRBV12-4 and TRBJ1-2, with TRBD1 matching 7 bases. Read data end 3 residues before the CDR3 end; the end is taken from the germline J gene. CDR3 length: 17 amino acids. After removal of 1 base from V and 6 bases from J, the junction contained 14 bases not matched to a gene.

This clone was counted at least ten times. The CDR3 spells CASSPSLALETQYF. The part of the CDR3 DNA that was read is TGTGCCAGCAGCCCCTCACTAGCGTTAGAGACC. V is TRBV5-6 and J is TRBJ2-5; 7 positions agree with TRBD2. The missing CDR3 end, 3 residues past where the read stops, is filled in from the germline J gene. Germline trimming cut 4 bases from V and 4 bases from J; bases unmatched to any gene: 7. Germline CDR1 and CDR2: SGHDT and YYEEEE. The CDR3 loop spans 14 amino acids.

This clone was seen repeatedly, ten times or more. The read terminates 3 residues ahead of where the CDR3 ends, so the germline J gene completes it. The V call is TRBV10-3, the J call TRBJ1-3; 10 positions agree with TRBD1. The CDR3 covers 17 residues. From germline, CDR1 is ENHRY and CDR2 SYGVKD. The V segment lost 3 bases and the J segment 7 bases; nucleotides outside the gene matches: 12. CDR3 sequence: CAISDELGTGVLNTIYF. CDR3 DNA, as far as it was read: TGTGCCATCAGTGACGAACTCGGGACAGGGGTGTTGAACACC.

In its sample, this clone was seen many times. The sequence runs out 3 residues before the end of the CDR3; the remainder is reconstructed from the germline J gene. The J gene is TRBJ1-2, the V gene TRBV14, with a weak D call TRBD1 (6 bases). The germline gives CDR1 SGHDN, CDR2 FVKESK. The CDR3 covers 16 residues. Trimming cost V 5 bases and J 2 bases, with 18 bases left between them. This CDR3 is CASSSDQGLANYGYTF. The sequenced part of the CDR3 DNA is TGTGCCAGCAGCTCAGATCAGGGGCTGGCAAACTATGGC.

This clone was seen repeatedly, ten times or more. The read is 3 residues too short to cover the CDR3 end, so that end is filled in from the germline J gene. This chain uses TRBV14 with TRBJ2-7, with TRBD2 matching over 9 bases. This CDR3 spans 16 amino acids. Losses at the gene ends were 0 bases for V and 6 bases for J; bases not matched to a gene: 9. Germline lookup yields CDR1 SGHDN and CDR2 FVKESK. CDR3 region: CASSQDSRLADTEQYF. CDR3 DNA, as far as it was read: TGTGCCAGCAGCCAAGATTCGAGACTAGCGGATACCGAG.

With regard to this clone: The observed sequence ends 3 residues before the CDR3 terminus, with the missing tail filled in from the germline J gene. V and J are TRBV5-1 and TRBJ1-1; D may be TRBD1 (5 bases). The CDR3 sequence is 15 residues long. Germline CDR1 is SGHRS and CDR2 is YFSETQ. The V and J ends lost 4 bases and 1 base respectively, with 14 bases between them. The covered CDR3 bases are TGCGCCAGCAGCGGAGATACAGGCGCGAACACTGAA. Protein product: CASSGDTGANTE. The full CDR3 reads CASSGDTGANTEAFF.

This clone was detected ten times or more. The read terminates 3 residues before the CDR3 end, so the remaining end is supplied by the germline J gene. This chain joins TRBV4-2 and TRBJ2-3; 10 bases fit TRBD2. Germline trimming cut 0 bases from V and 1 base from J; bases unmatched to any gene: 10. The germline V gene has CDR1 LGHNA and CDR2 YNFKEQ. The CDR3 length is 19 residues. The sequenced CDR3 bases are TGTGCCAGCAGCCAAGAGGCCCAGCGGGGGGGCTACGGCACAGATACG. It yields the protein CASSQEAQRGGYGTDT. From start to end, the CDR3 is CASSQEAQRGGYGTDTQYF.

Many counts were recorded for this clone. The DNA ends 3 residues before the CDR3 does, and the rest of the CDR3 is filled in from the germline J gene. This rearrangement joins TRBV5-1 to TRBJ2-5, with 9 bases that match TRBD1. This CDR3 region has 16 residues. Germline CDR1 and CDR2: SGHRS and YFSETQ. V lost 5 bases, J lost 3 bases, and 11 bases stayed unmatched. CDR3 in amino acids: CASSNQWTGAEETQYF. CDR3 bases read: TGCGCCAGCAGTAATCAATGGACAGGGGCCGAAGAGACC.

In its sample, this clone was seen many times. The observed sequence ends 3 residues before the CDR3 terminus, with the missing tail filled in from the germline J gene. The gene calls are TRBV7-2 and TRBJ2-2; 10 positions match TRBD2. V dropped 5 bases and J dropped 4; count of bases not matched to a gene: 4. CDR1 is SGHTA and CDR2 is FQGNSA in the germline V gene. This CDR3 is 15 amino acids long. The DNA read from the CDR3 is TGTGCCAGCAGCAGGGGACTAGCGTCCACCGGGGAG. Translated: CASSRGLASTGE. The CDR3 in full is CASSRGLASTGELFF.

This clone came up many times. The CDR3 goes on 3 residues after the read ends, and that part is filled in from the germline J gene. V and J are TRBV5-6 and TRBJ2-7; no firm D call. The CDR3 sequence is 14 residues long. From germline, CDR1 is SGHDT and CDR2 YYEEEE. V was shortened by 0 bases and J by 2 bases, with 9 bases between the two germline ends. The sequenced CDR3 bases are TGTGCCAGCAGCTTGGGTTACTCGACCTACGAG. Translating gives CASSLGYSTYE. The complete CDR3 sequence is CASSLGYSTYEQYF.

With respect to this clone: The read terminates 3 residues ahead of where the CDR3 ends, so the germline J gene completes it. The gene calls are TRBV19 and TRBJ1-6; 10 bases line up with TRBD1. After removal of 6 bases from V and 7 bases from J, the junction contained 3 bases not matched to a gene. CDR3 length: 14 amino acids. The V gene's germline CDR1 is LNHDA and CDR2 SQIVND (reference sequence). This CDR3 is CASRRQGANSPLHF. The DNA read from the CDR3 is TGTGCCAGTAGAAGACAGGGGGCCAATTCACCC.

This clone was counted a few times. The read gets to within 3 residues of the CDR3 end, and the germline J gene fills in the rest. The chain carries TRBV18 and TRBJ1-2; D is uncertain. The CDR3 runs 14 residues. Germline lookup yields CDR1 KGHSH and CDR2 LQKENI. V lost 3 bases, J lost 6 bases, and 14 bases lay in between. The CDR3 sequence: CASSPVSLRDGYTF. CDR3 DNA, as far as it was read: TGTGCCAGCTCACCGGTCAGCCTCCGGGATGGC.

In its sample, this clone was seen a few times. The DNA ends 3 residues before the CDR3 does, and the rest of the CDR3 is filled in from the germline J gene. The V gene is TRBV6-4, the J gene TRBJ2-7; 7 bases map to TRBD2. Germline CDR1 is MRHNA and CDR2 is SNTAGT. Losses at the gene ends were 6 bases for V and 2 bases for J; bases not matched to a gene: 7. The CDR3 consists of 14 residues. The sequenced part of the CDR3 DNA is TGTGCCAGCAGCCGGGACTACCCCCCCTACGAG. It is translated as CASSRDYPPYE. The entire CDR3 sequence reads CASSRDYPPYEQYF.

This clone occurred many times. The observed sequence ends 3 residues before the CDR3 terminus, with the missing tail filled in from the germline J gene. The V and J genes are TRBV10-1 and TRBJ1-1; D possibly corresponds to TRBD1 (6 bases). Germline-derived CDR1 and CDR2 are WNHNN and SYGVQD (reference sequence). The CDR3 runs to 13 residues. The sequenced CDR3 bases are TGCGCCAGCAGTGAGTCGATAGGGACAGAA. This sequence encodes CASSESIGTE. The CDR3, in full, reads CASSESIGTEAFF.

In this sample, this clone turned up many times. A read error may account for a junction end that differs from germline. The read terminates 3 residues ahead of where the CDR3 ends, so the germline J gene completes it. The chain links TRBV20-1 to TRBJ2-3, with a weak D call TRBD1 (5 bases). The CDR3 consists of 11 residues. Germline V gene lookup returns CDR1 DFQATT and CDR2 SNEGSKA (reference sequence). This CDR3 reads CSARGPETQYF. The sequenced part of the CDR3 DNA is TGCAGTGCTAGGGGGCCAGAGACG.

This clone was seen ten or more times. The CDR3 DNA, read in part, is TGCAGCGTTATTAATCCTTTTCAGGATAGCTCCTACAATGAG. Translated, it gives CSVINPFQDSSYNE. The complete CDR3 sequence is CSVINPFQDSSYNEQFF. The J gene is TRBJ2-1, the V gene TRBV29-1; no reliable D call. The CDR3 end falls 3 residues outside the read, so it is completed with the germline J gene. Germline CDR1 SQVTM, CDR2 ANQGSEA. Trimming shortened V by 5 bases and J by 0 bases, and 20 bases separated the two germline ends. The CDR3 has 17 residues.